The sequence of this T cell receptor beta chain was determined in a study of blood T cell repertoires in COVID-19. Authors' data handling: Reference gene primer amplification gave estimated nucleated cell counts. TCRdb's table, derived via immunoSEQ multiplex PCR, lists solely in-frame clones and lacks some. For V, J and clone size, that table is used; D and trimming come from the DNA. This sample yields about 180,000 clones, of which 80% to 90% are seen a single time; approximately 2.1% belongs to the top ten. Germline V gene data show CDR1 as SQVTM and CDR2 as ANQGSEA. CDR3 length: 12 residues. Trimming stripped 4 bases from V and 2 bases from J, with 6 bases between.

The sequenced sample consisted of peripheral blood. The sequence was obtained from a man younger than 35 who had recovered from COVID-19. V and J are TRBV29-1 and TRBJ2-1; D might be TRBD1 (5 bases). The CDR3 region is CSVGTTYNEQFF. CDR3 nucleotides: TGCAGCGTTGGGACAACCTACAATGAGCAGTTCTTC.